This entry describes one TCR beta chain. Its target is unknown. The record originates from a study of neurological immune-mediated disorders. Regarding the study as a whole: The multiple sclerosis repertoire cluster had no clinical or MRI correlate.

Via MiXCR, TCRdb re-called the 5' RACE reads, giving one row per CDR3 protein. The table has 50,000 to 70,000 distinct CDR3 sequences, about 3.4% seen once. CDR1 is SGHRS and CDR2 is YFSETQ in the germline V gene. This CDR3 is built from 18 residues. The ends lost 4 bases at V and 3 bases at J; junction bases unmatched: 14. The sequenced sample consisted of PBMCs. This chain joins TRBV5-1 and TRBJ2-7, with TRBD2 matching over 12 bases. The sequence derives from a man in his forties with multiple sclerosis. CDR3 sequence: CASSRDTRLAGDVYEQYF. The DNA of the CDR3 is TGCGCCAGCAGCCGGGACACGCGACTAGCGGGGGATGTCTACGAGCAGTACTTC.